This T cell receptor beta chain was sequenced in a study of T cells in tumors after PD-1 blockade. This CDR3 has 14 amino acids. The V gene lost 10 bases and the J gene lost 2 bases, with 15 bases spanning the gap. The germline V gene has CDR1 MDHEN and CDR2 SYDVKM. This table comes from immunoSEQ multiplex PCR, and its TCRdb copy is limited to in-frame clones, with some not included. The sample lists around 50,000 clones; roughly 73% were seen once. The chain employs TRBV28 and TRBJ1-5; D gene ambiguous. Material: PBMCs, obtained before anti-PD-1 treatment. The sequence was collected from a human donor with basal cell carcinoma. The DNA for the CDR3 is TGTGCCACCACCTGGAACCGGGGCAATCAGCCCCAGCATTTT. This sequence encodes CATTWNRGNQPQHF.